This TCR beta chain was sequenced for a study of shared clonotypes between healthy human individuals. The method was immunoSEQ multiplex PCR; TCRdb's version includes in-frame clones alone and lacks a portion of them. The sample contains 500,000 to 550,000 clones, about 96% of which appear only once. CDR3 length: 13 amino acids. V was trimmed by 0 bases and J by 5 bases, leaving 9 bases between them. Per germline, CDR1 SGHRS and CDR2 YFSETQ. Findings and caveats of the study: Donor clonotype sharing was expected to depend on sequencing depth.

Regarding this clone: Its cognate antigen is unknown.

The chain recombines TRBV5-1 with TRBJ2-7; D remains unclear. The TCR sequence derives from a woman aged 25 to 45 in good health. What was sequenced was naive CD4+ T cells sorted from blood. Described subset: CD45RA+ positively selected. The CDR3 loop is CASSLGVSNEQYF. CDR3 bases: TGCGCCAGCAGCTTGGGCGTTAGCAACGAGCAGTACTTC.